This T cell receptor (beta chain) comes out of a study of cytomegalovirus exposure and HLA in healthy donors. Overall study: Genotyping of hundreds of donors showed that 70% to 90% belonged to the Caucasian-associated ancestry cluster. Study-level points and caveats: It was shown in a later analysis that HLA-associated TCR beta chains were more clonally expanded than other, equally common chains. Immune exposure information comprised only CMV serostatus.

This clone was counted a few times. Its antigen is undetermined. Unrecorded immune exposure was likely among donors, who were nominally healthy when sampled. PCR amplification relied on 60 Vbeta primers (plus 13 Jbeta primers). Data came from immunoSEQ multiplex PCR; TCRdb stores just in-frame clones and leaves some out. The table records about 110,000 clones, approximately 71% of them present only once. The specimen sequenced was PBMCs. This receptor was taken from a woman aged 70-85 years in good health and CMV-seropositive.

The CDR3 region is CATSRDRATGGSGYTF. CDR3 DNA: TGTGCCACCAGCAGAGATAGGGCGACAGGGGGTAGTGGCTACACCTTC. V usage is TRBV15 and J usage is TRBJ1-2; 9 nucleotides line up with TRBD1. Germline CDR1 and CDR2: LNHNV and YYDKDF (reference sequence). The CDR3 runs to 16 residues. V shed 0 bases, J shed 7 bases, and the junction held 9 bases outside the gene matches.